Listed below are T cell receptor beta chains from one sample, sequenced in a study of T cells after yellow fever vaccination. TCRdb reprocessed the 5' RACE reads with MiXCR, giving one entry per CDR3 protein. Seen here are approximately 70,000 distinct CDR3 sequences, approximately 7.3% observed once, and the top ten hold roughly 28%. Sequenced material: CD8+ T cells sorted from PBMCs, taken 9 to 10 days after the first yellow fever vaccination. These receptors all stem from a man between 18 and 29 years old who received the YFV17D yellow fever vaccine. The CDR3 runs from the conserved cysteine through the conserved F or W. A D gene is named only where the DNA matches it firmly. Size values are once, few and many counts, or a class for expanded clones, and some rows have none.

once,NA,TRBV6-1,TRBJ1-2,CASSAREVNYAYTF,TGTGCCAGCAGTGCTAGAGAAGTAAACTATGCCTACACCTTC
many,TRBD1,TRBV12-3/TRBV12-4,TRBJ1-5,CASSQGTGIQPQHF,TGTGCCAGCAGCCAAGGGACAGGGATTCAGCCCCAGCATTTT
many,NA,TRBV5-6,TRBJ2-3,CASSGAGTDTDTQYF,TGTGCCAGCAGCGGCGCCGGGACTGATACAGATACGCAGTATTTT
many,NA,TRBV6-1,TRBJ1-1,CASSGTFPLNTEAFF,TGTGCCAGCAGTGGCACGTTCCCACTGAACACTGAAGCTTTCTTT
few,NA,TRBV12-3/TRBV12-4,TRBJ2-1,CASSFRGNEQFF,TGTGCCAGCAGTTTCAGGGGCAATGAGCAGTTCTTC
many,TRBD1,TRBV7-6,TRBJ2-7,CASALETGPYSYEQYF,TGTGCCAGCGCCCTGGAGACAGGGCCTTACTCTTACGAGCAGTACTTC
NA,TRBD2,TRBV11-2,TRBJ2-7,CASRVRASGGPYEQYF,TGTGCCAGCAGGGTCCGGGCTAGCGGGGGACCCTACGAGCAGTACTTC
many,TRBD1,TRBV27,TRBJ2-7,CASSRRTGAAYEQYF,TGTGCCAGCAGTAGACGGACAGGGGCCGCTTACGAGCAGTACTTC
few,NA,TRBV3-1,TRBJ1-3,CASSKEENSGNTIYF,TGTGCCAGCAGCAAAGAGGAAAACTCTGGAAACACCATATATTTT
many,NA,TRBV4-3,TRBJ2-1,CASSQENLGASSYNEQFF,TGCGCCAGCAGCCAAGAGAATTTGGGGGCAAGTTCTTACAATGAGCAGTTCTTC
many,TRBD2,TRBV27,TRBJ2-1,CASSALDWGLAGSTEGKQFF,TGTGCCAGCAGTGCCCTGGACTGGGGACTAGCGGGTTCCACGGAAGGGAAGCAGTTCTTC
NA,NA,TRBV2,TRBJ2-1,CASSEALPSGLLYNEQFF,TGTGCCAGCAGTGAAGCCCTCCCCTCCGGTTTGCTCTACAATGAGCAGTTCTTC
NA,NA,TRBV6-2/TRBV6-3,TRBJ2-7,CASSYGPYEQYF,TGTGCCAGCAGTTACGGGCCCTACGAGCAGTACTTC
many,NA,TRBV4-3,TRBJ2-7,CASSQAVGTGAYEQYF,TGCGCCAGCAGCCAAGCTGTGGGAACAGGAGCCTACGAGCAGTACTTC
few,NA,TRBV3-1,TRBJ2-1,CATQRGENNEQFF,TGTGCCACGCAAAGGGGGGAAAACAATGAGCAGTTCTTC
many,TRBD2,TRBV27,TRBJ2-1,CASSFGRGGYNEQFF,TGTGCCAGCAGTTTCGGACGGGGGGGTTACAATGAGCAGTTCTTC
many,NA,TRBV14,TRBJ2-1,CASSQDLSFPNNEQFF,TGTGCCAGCAGCCAAGATCTAAGCTTCCCGAACAATGAGCAGTTCTTC
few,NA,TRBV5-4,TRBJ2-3,CASSLGLGNTDTQYF,TGTGCCAGCAGCTTGGGTCTGGGGAACACAGATACGCAGTATTTT
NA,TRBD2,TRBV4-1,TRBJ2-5,CASSQWGRVNGETQYF,TGCGCCAGCAGCCAATGGGGGAGGGTCAATGGGGAGACCCAGTACTTC
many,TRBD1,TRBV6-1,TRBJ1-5,CASSEWGQANLPQHF,TGTGCCAGCAGTGAATGGGGACAGGCGAATTTGCCCCAGCATTTT
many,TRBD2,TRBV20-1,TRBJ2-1,CSARATSGGSYNEQFF,TGCAGTGCTAGGGCAACTAGCGGGGGCTCCTACAATGAGCAGTTCTTC
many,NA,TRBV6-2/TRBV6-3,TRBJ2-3,CASCQILSTDTQYF,TGTGCCAGCTGTCAGATCCTGAGCACAGATACGCAGTATTTT